This T cell receptor (beta chain) was sequenced during a study of breast tumors, draining lymph nodes, adjacent tissues. Study-wide points: Compared with basal-like, luminal-like tumors shared significantly more repertoire with nontumor tissue. That most tumor T cells come from lymph nodes remained unproven. Data fit most tumor T cells coming from lymph node, expanding in tumor. Tumor repertoires ranked between lymph nodes and nontumor tissue in diversity, with V and J gene preferences.

This clonotype appeared many times. Its antigen is still unknown. Each CDR3 protein gets one entry after TCRdb re-called the multiplex PCR reads with MiXCR. The sample shows some 83,000 distinct CDR3 sequences, under 25% of them seen only once. V dropped 6 bases and J dropped 0 bases, with 13 bases sitting between them. In germline, CDR1 is ENHRY, CDR2 SYGVKD. The CDR3 spans 15 residues. The lymph nodes were axillary draining lymph nodes from breast cancer patients. The material sequenced was axillary lymph node tissue. The rearrangement joins TRBV10-3 to TRBJ2-3; D uncertain. This clonotype originated in a female donor with breast cancer. Some clones in this sample may be carry-over from other donors' samples. Written as DNA, the CDR3 is TGTGCCATCAGGGAGAGGTCTACTAGCACAGATACGCAGTATTTT. Translating it yields CAIRERSTSTDTQYF.